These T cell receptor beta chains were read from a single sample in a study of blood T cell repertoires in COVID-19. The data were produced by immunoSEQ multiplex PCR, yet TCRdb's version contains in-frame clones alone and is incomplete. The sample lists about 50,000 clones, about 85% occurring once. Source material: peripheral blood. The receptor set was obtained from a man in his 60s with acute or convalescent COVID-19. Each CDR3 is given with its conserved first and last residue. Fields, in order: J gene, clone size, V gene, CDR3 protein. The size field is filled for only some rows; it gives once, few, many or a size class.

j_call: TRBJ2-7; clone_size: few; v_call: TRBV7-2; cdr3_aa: CASSFRTGNYEQYF
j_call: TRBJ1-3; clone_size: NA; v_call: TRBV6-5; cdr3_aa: CASSYERNGGNTIYF
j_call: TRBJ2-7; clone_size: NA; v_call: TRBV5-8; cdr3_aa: CASSPGSPYEQYF
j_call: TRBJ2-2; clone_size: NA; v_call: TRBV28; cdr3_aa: CASSFPTLGPNTGELFF
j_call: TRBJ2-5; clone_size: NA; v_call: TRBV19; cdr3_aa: CARTGYTQETQYF
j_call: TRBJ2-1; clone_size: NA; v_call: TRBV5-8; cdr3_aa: CASSSPGQGIVGFF
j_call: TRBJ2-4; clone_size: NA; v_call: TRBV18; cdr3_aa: CASSPDYQNIQYF
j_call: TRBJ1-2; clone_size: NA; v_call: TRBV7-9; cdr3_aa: CASDYPGTANYGYTF
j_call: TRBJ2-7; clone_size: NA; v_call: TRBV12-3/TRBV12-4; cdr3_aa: CASSLGAPPVRF
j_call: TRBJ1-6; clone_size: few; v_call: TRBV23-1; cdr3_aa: CASSPGPPTKGLDSPLHF
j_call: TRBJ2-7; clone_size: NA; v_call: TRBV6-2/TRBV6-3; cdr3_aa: CASSQSFVGSNEQYF
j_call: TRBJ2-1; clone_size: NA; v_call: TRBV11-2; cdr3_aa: CASSQAAGPYNEQFF
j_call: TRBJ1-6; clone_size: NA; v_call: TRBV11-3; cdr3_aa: CASSFDKSSPLHF
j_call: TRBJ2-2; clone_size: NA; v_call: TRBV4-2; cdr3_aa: CASSQEVPGEATGELFF
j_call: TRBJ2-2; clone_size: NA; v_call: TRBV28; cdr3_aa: CASAGTGENGELFF
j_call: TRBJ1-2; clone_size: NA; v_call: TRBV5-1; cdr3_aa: CASSSTGWEGYTF
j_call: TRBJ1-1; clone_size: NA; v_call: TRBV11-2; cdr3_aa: CASSLDGVTGNTEAFF
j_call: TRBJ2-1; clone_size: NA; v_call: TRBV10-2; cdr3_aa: CASLGLAGDNEQFF
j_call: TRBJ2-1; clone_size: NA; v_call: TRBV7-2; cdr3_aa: CASSLRDSAGLAGGNEQFF
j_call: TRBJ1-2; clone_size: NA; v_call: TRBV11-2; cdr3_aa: CASSPGTGGHGYTF
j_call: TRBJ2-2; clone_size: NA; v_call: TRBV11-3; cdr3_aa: CASSLGQANTGELFF
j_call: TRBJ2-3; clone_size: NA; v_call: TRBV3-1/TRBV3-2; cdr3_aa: CAPRGIDTQYF
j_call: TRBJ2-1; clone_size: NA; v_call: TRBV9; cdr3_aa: CASSVFYSSYNEQFF
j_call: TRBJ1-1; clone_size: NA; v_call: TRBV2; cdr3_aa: CASSGLGGYLMNTEAFF
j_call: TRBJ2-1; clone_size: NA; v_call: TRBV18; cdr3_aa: CASSPAGERSEQFF
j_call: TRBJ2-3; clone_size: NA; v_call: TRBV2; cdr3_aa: CASRGGTSADTQYF
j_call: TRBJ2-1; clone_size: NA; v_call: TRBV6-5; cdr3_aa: CASTRLAGAGLFF
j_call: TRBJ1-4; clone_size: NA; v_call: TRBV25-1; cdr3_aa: CASSDSGRGPEKLFF
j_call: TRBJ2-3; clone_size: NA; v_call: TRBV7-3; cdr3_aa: CASSYTGDTQYF
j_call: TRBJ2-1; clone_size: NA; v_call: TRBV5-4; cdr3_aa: CASLPGTSSLNEQFF
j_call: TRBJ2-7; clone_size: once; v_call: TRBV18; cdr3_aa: CASSPNLYEQYF
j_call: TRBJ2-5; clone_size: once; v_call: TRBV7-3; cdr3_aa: CAFFGGPFQETQYF
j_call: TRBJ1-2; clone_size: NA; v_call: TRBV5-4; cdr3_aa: CASSLDRGIYGYTF
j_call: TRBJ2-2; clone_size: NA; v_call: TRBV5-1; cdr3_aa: CASSSGTGNTGELFF
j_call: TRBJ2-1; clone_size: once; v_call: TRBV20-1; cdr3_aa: CSVGSQFF
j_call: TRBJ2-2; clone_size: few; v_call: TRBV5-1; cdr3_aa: CASSLSGRTAGELFF
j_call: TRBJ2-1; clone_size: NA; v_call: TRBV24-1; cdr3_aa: CATSDNSGRASVF
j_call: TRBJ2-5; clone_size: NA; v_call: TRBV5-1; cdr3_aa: CASSLSREETQYF
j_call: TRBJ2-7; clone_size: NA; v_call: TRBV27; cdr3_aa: CASSSGQTPYEQYF
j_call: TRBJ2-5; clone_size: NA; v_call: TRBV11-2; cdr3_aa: CASSLGPTKETQYF
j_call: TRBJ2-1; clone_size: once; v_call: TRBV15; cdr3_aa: CATSLSGSSSYNEQFF
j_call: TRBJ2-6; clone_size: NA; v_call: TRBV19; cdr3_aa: CASSLGTGAGANVLTF
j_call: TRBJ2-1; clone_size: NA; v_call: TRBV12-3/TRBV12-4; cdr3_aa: CASTLSSYNEQFF
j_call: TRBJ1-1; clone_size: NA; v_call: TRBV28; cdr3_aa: CASSFAGQVVAFF
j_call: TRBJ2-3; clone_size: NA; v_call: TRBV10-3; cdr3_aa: CAISEMSTGTDTQYF
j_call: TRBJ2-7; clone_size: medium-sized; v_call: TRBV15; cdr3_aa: CATSDREPYEQYF
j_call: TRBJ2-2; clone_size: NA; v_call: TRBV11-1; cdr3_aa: CASSGRQGRAGELFF
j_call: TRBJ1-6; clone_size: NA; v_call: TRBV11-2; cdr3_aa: CASSLAPGVGNSPLHF
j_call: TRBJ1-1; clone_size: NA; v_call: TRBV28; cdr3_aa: CASSPGQATPEAFF
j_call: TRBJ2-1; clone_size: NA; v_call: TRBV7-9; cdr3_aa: CASSVSGGLGSNEQFF
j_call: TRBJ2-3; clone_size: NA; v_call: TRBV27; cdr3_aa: CASTLPPYGAGTDTQYF
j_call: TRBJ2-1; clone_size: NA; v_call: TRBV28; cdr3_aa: CASSFGGRSGEQFF
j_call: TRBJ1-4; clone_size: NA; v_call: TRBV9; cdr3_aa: CASSPRDRSNEKLFF
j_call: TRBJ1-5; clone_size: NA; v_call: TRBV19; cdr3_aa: CASTQGLDSNQPQHF
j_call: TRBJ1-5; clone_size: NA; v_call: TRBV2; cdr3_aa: CASSVWEDQPQHF
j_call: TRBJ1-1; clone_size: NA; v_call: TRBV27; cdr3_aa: CASSLAKGGGTEAFF
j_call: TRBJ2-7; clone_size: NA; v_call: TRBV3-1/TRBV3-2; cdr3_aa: CASSPSLAGAGYEQYF